This T cell receptor (beta chain) stems from a study of blood T cell repertoires in COVID-19. Study information: Donors in the United States, Italy and Spain gave samples during acute or convalescent COVID-19. Nucleic acid was either cDNA or gDNA, and it came from T cells, B-cell-depleted T cells, or PBMCs.

Per the original methods: Researchers report that nucleated cell counts were estimated from reference gene primer amplification. Profiled with immunoSEQ multiplex PCR; TCRdb holds only in-frame clones, not every one. V, J and clone size are taken as reported in that table, and D and trimming were inferred from the DNA itself. The data show 260,000 or so clones, approximately 85% seen once. A remark on this clone: At one of its ends the junction is not consistent with the germline gene, which may arise from a read error.

CDR3 length equals 16 residues. Germline V lookup: CDR1 LGHDT, CDR2 YNNKEL (reference sequence). This chain connects TRBV3-1 (or the pseudogene TRBV3-2) to TRBJ1-4, with D possibly TRBD1 on 5 matching bases. This receptor was taken from a woman in her 70s with acute or convalescent COVID-19. Sequences were obtained from peripheral blood. In DNA form, the CDR3 reads TGTGCCAGCAGACAAGGAAGGGCAGGGCCGATTGAAAAACTGTTTTTT. Translated: CASRQGRAGPIEKLFF.